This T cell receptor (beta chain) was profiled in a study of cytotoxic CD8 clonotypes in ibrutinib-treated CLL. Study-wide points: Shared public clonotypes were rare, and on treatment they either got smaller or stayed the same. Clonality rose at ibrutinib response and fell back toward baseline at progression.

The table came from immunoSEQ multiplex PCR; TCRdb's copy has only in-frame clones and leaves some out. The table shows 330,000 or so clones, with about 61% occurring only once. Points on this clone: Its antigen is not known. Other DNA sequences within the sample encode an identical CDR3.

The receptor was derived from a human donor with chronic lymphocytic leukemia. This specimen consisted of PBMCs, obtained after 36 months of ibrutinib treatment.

CDR3 DNA: TGTGCCAGCTCACTCCTGAGCACAGATACGCAGTATTTT. It translates to CASSLLSTDTQYF. The rearrangement links TRBV18 to TRBJ2-3; D is ambiguous. The CDR3 covers 13 residues. V was shortened by 4 bases and J by 0 bases, with 5 bases between the two germline ends. The germline V gene has CDR1 KGHSH and CDR2 LQKENI. Drawing the rest from reference TRBV18 and TRBJ2-3, the complete variable domain is NAGVMQNPRHLVRRRGQEARLRCSPMKGHSHVYWYRQLPEEGLKFMVYLQKENIIDESGMPKERFSAEFPKEGPSILRIQQVVRGDSAAYFCASSLLSTDTQYFGPGTRLTVL.